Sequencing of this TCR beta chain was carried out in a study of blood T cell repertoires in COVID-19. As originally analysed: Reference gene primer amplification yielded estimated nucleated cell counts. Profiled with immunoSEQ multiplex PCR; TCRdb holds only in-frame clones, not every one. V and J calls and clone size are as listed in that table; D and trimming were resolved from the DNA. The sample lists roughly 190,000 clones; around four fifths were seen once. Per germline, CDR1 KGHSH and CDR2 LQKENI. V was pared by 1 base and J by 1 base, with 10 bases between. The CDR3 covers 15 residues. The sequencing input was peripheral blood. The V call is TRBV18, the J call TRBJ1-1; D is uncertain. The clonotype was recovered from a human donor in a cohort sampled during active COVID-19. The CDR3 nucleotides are TGTGCCAGCTCACCACAACCCCCCAGGAACACTGAAGCTTTCTTT. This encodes CASSPQPPRNTEAFF.